Listed below are T cell receptor beta chains from one sample, sequenced in a study of Ad26.COV2.S vaccination and SARS-CoV-2 variants. Data came from immunoSEQ multiplex PCR; TCRdb stores just in-frame clones and leaves some out. This sample has around 310,000 clones, with roughly nine tenths found just once. Sample: peripheral blood, taken in a trial of Ad26.COV2.S vaccine versus placebo. These receptors all come from a person between 18 and 60 years old who received the Ad26.COV2.S COVID-19 vaccine or a placebo. The CDR3 runs from the conserved cysteine through the conserved F or W.

V gene | CDR3 protein
TRBV19 | CATEAGSREETQYF
TRBV19 | CASTWRGDEQFF
TRBV27 | CASRTSRDTKYYNEQFF
TRBV5-6 | CASSLSLNEQFF
TRBV5-6 | CASSYLTPLDSEAFF
TRBV5-1 | CASSRDASGGRIDTQYF
TRBV18 | CASSPQRGGTDTQYF
TRBV4-3 | CASSQGSTSNYGYTF
TRBV4-1 | CASSPYHTGTGRLEAFF
TRBV5-4 | CASSSRDRVLEAFF